Here is one T cell receptor beta chain with its context. Those enrolled in Seattle joined during active infection and were followed longitudinally afterward. The data were produced by immunoSEQ multiplex PCR, yet TCRdb's version contains in-frame clones alone and is incomplete. This table holds 350,000 or so clones, about 90% found once. The data are from a study of blood T cell repertoires in COVID-19. The CDR3 runs to 12 residues. V dropped 9 bases and J dropped 4; count of bases not matched to a gene: 3. This receptor was identified in a woman aged 30 to 39 with COVID-19, enrolled during active disease. The sequenced sample was peripheral blood. This chain connects TRBV12-3 or TRBV12-4 to TRBJ2-5; 9 bases match TRBD1. CDR3 sequence reads: CASDRGGETQYF. The DNA for the CDR3 is TGTGCCAGTGACAGGGGGGGAGAGACCCAGTACTTC.